This T cell receptor (beta chain) originates from a study of T cell responses to AZD1222 COVID-19 vaccine. Findings and caveats of the study: Females made up more of the donors, who were largely white British, and clonal diversity may have come out too low.

TCRdb keeps only in-frame clones here, not all; method: immunoSEQ multiplex PCR. The data hold about 100,000 clones, with nearly 90% observed a single time. Doses given second, at about 4 or about 12 weeks, were pooled. Turning to this clone: Its specificity is not known.

V was cut by 7 bases and J by 2 bases, with 10 bases left in between. Germline V gene data show CDR1 as GTSNPN and CDR2 as SVGIG (reference sequence). The CDR3 covers 12 residues. The chain uses TRBV30 and TRBJ2-3; a possible D gene is TRBD2 (5 bases). Sample: peripheral blood, taken 28 days after the second AZD1222 dose. This receptor was identified in an adult who received the AZD1222 COVID-19 vaccine. The CDR3 nucleotides are TGTGCCTCTGGACTGTTCACAGATACGCAGTATTTT. Its protein is CASGLFTDTQYF.